This T cell receptor beta chain was recovered during a study of OX40 agonist ivuxolimab in advanced cancers. Study details: An anti-OX40 (CD134) antibody with agonistic activity, ivuxolimab, was administered to patients. Study results and caveats: The study did not work out the antigen specificity of the expanded peripheral T cells.

Points on this clone: Antigen unknown.

Germline V gives CDR1 SGHNT, CDR2 YYREEE (reference sequence). Trimming took 0 bases from V and 4 from J, leaving 7 bases between them. The CDR3 is 13 residues long. Clones were sequenced by immunoSEQ multiplex PCR, and TCRdb holds only the in-frame ones, with some missing. Here the sample spans over 40,000 clones, roughly 86% being singletons. V is TRBV5-4 and J is TRBJ1-2, with a tentative D call TRBD1 (5 bases). This specimen consisted of CD4+ or CD8+ T cells sorted from blood, obtained in a trial of the OX40 agonist ivuxolimab. The sequence was collected from an adult with an advanced solid tumor such as melanoma, head and neck, liver or kidney cancer. The CDR3 spells CASSLETAYGYTF. For the CDR3, the DNA is TGTGCCAGCAGCTTGGAGACAGCCTATGGCTACACCTTC.